These 31 T cell receptor beta chains came from one sample sequenced in a study of stem cell transplantation in POMP-related autoinflammatory disease. Findings and limits, study-wide: A trend toward lower repertoire diversity and greater clonality appeared in every analyzed T-cell subset of PRAID patients. In PRAID patients, the number of distinct TRB V-J gene pairings was restricted.

This table comes from immunoSEQ multiplex PCR, and its TCRdb copy is limited to in-frame clones, with some not included. The table records about 8,900 clones, 80% to 95% of them present only once. Their cognate antigens are unknown. Source: CD8+ T cells from PBMCs, taken before stem cell transplantation. The origin of the receptors is a human donor with POMP-related autoinflammation and immune dysregulation (PRAID).

J is TRBJ2-7 and V is TRBV5-6; 7 nucleotides align to TRBD1. CDR3 length equals 14 residues. V was clipped by 4 bases and J by 6 bases; unmatched bases: 10. Germline lookup yields CDR1 SGHDT and CDR2 YYEEEE. As DNA, the CDR3 is TGTGCCAGCAGCCCCACGACAGGGTGGGGCGAGCAGTACTTC. This gives the protein CASSPTTGWGEQYF.

The CDR3 reads CASSTGGKQFF. The CDR3 DNA reads TGTGCCAGCAGCACAGGGGGCAAGCAGTTCTTC. This chain uses TRBV7-6 with TRBJ2-1, with 9 nucleotides matching TRBD1. V lost 5 bases, J lost 11 bases, and 1 base stayed unmatched. The CDR3 totals 11 residues. Germline loops: CDR1 SGHVS, CDR2 FNYEAQ.

V gene TRBV13 combines with J gene TRBJ2-5; 10 bases fit TRBD2. Germline V gene sequence: CDR1 PRHDT, CDR2 FYEKMQ (reference sequence). The CDR3 length is 16 residues. V trimming: 5 bases; J trimming: 1 base; junction bases outside the gene matches: 7. The chain's CDR3 is CASSPPLAGVQETQYF. The DNA of the CDR3 is TGTGCCAGCAGCCCTCCGCTAGCGGGGGTCCAAGAGACCCAGTACTTC.

V is TRBV9 and J is TRBJ1-2, with 9 bases lining up with TRBD1. The V segment lost 3 bases and the J segment 2 bases; nucleotides outside the gene matches: 8. Germline CDR1 is SGDLS and CDR2 is YYNGEE. The CDR3 totals 16 residues. CDR3 in DNA: TGTGCCAGCAGCGGTTATGGGACAGGGAACAACTATGGCTACACCTTC. Residues: CASSGYGTGNNYGYTF.

This chain joins TRBV5-4 and TRBJ2-7; 7 bases match TRBD2. After removal of 7 bases from V and 0 bases from J, the junction contained 7 bases not matched to a gene. Germline lookup yields CDR1 SGHNT and CDR2 YYREEE (reference sequence). CDR3 length: 14 residues. In DNA, the CDR3 is TGTGCCAGCGGTTTGCGGGAGAGCTCCTACGAGCAGTACTTC. This sequence encodes CASGLRESSYEQYF.

The chain couples TRBV9 to TRBJ2-5; 9 bases agree with TRBD2. Germline V gives CDR1 SGDLS, CDR2 YYNGEE. The junction had 5 bases not matched to a gene; V was cut back by 4 bases and J by 1 base. The CDR3 has 15 amino acids. The CDR3: CASSRSGRPQETQYF. In DNA, the CDR3 is TGTGCCAGCAGCCGAAGCGGGAGGCCCCAAGAGACCCAGTACTTC.

The CDR3 loop is CASSPSGLEEAFF. The CDR3 region has the DNA TGTGCCAGCAGCCCCTCCGGGCTGGAGGAAGCTTTCTTT. The gene calls are TRBV5-6 and TRBJ1-1; no firm D call. Germline V CDR1 and CDR2: SGHDT, YYEEEE. The CDR3 spans 13 residues. Between the trimmed V and J ends, which lost 4 bases and 8 bases, there was a span of 15 bases.

The J gene is TRBJ2-6, the V gene TRBV5-1; a possible D gene is TRBD1 (6 bases). Germline assignment: CDR1 SGHRS and CDR2 YFSETQ. The CDR3 extends over 17 amino acids. The V end lost 4 bases, the J end lost 1 base, and 15 bases lay between the germline ends. This chain's CDR3 is CASSPRTDLSGANVLTF. The CDR3 DNA reads as TGCGCCAGCAGCCCCCGGACAGACCTATCTGGGGCCAACGTCCTGACTTTC.

The chain joins TRBV6-5 to TRBJ2-6, with D perhaps matching TRBD1 or TRBD2 (5 bases each). The CDR3 runs 14 residues. Trimming removed 4 bases from V and 4 bases from J, with 8 bases in between. The germline V gene encodes CDR1 MNHEY and CDR2 SVGAGI. The CDR3 nucleotides read TGTGCCAGCAGTTGGGGGTCAGGGGCCAACGTCCTGACTTTC. Translating gives CASSWGSGANVLTF.

The V and J genes are TRBV11-2 and TRBJ2-2; D uncertain. Per the germline V gene, CDR1 is SGHAT and CDR2 is FQNNGV. The CDR3 length is 14 residues. The V and J ends lost 5 bases and 0 bases respectively, with 7 bases between them. The CDR3: CASSLDPNTGELFF. In DNA, the CDR3 is TGTGCCAGCAGCCTTGACCCGAACACCGGGGAGCTGTTTTTT.

V usage is TRBV6-5 and J usage is TRBJ2-2; D call uncertain. V was clipped by 0 bases and J by 1 base, with 0 bases between them. CDR3 length equals 13 residues. The germline gives CDR1 MNHEY, CDR2 SVGAGI. CDR3 DNA: TGTGCCAGCAGTTACTCGAACACCGGGGAGCTGTTTTTT. Amino acid sequence: CASSYSNTGELFF.

The CDR3 nucleotides are TGTGCCAGCAGTTATACGGCCCTGAACACTGAAGCTTTCTTT. Translated: CASSYTALNTEAFF. This chain links TRBV6-5 with TRBJ1-1; D unresolved. Germline CDR1 MNHEY, CDR2 SVGAGI. The V end was cut by 3 bases, the J end by 0 bases, with 8 bases between. CDR3 length equals 14 residues.

The CDR3 reads CASSQDAGAPYEQYF. In DNA form, the CDR3 reads TGCGCCAGCAGCCAAGATGCAGGGGCCCCGTACGAGCAGTACTTC. V gene TRBV4-1 combines with J gene TRBJ2-7; TRBD1 might be the D (6 bases). V dropped 0 bases and J dropped 4 bases, with 13 bases sitting between them. CDR3 size: 15 residues. CDR1 and CDR2 from the germline V gene are MGHRA and YSYEKL.

V is TRBV19 and J is TRBJ1-5; tentative D call: TRBD1 (5 bases). This CDR3 has 14 amino acids. Trimming cost V 7 bases and J 9 bases, with 19 bases left between them. CDR1 and CDR2 from the germline V gene are LNHDA and SQIVND (reference sequence). Here the CDR3 reads CASKGGRGPTPQHF. The CDR3 DNA is TGTGCCAGTAAAGGTGGGCGGGGACCGACGCCCCAGCATTTT. Drawing the rest from reference TRBV19 and TRBJ1-5, the complete variable domain is DGGITQSPKYLFRKEGQNVTLSCEQNLNHDAMYWYRQDPGQGLRLIYYSQIVNDFQKGDIAEGYSVSREKKESFPLTVTSAQKNPTAFYLCASKGGRGPTPQHFGDGTRLSIL.

The genes are TRBV14 and TRBJ1-2; TRBD1 is a possible D gene (5 bases). Germline assignment: CDR1 SGHDN and CDR2 FVKESK. The CDR3 consists of 13 residues. With 3 bases removed from V and 5 bases from J, the gap between germline ends came to 10 bases. The CDR3 region is CASSQARGYGYTF. In nucleotides, the CDR3 is TGTGCCAGCAGCCAGGCTAGGGGATATGGCTACACCTTC.

This rearrangement joins TRBV9 to TRBJ2-7, with D perhaps given as TRBD1 or TRBD2 (6 bases each). CDR3 length equals 14 residues. Germline loops: CDR1 SGDLS, CDR2 YYNGEE. V lost 0 bases to trimming and J lost 3 bases, with 10 bases between them. The chain's CDR3 is CASSVGGAFYEQYF. Written as DNA, the CDR3 is TGTGCCAGCAGCGTAGGGGGGGCGTTCTACGAGCAGTACTTC.

V gene TRBV6-5 combines with J gene TRBJ2-7; perhaps D is TRBD1 or TRBD2 (5 bases each). Trimming cost V 4 bases and J 2 bases, with 9 bases left between them. From germline, CDR1 is MNHEY and CDR2 SVGAGI. The CDR3 has 13 residues. The chain's CDR3 is CASSFLGAYEQYF. CDR3 nucleotide sequence: TGTGCCAGCAGTTTTCTGGGGGCCTACGAGCAGTACTTC.

In this sample, this clone turned up once. The gene calls are TRBV2 and TRBJ1-5; D is uncertain. Germline V gives CDR1 SNHLY, CDR2 FYNNEI. This CDR3 contains 16 residues. V lost 2 bases and J 4 bases, leaving 15 bases between the germline ends. The CDR3 sequence: CASSEPKGRGNQPQHF. CDR3 bases: TGTGCCAGCAGTGAACCTAAAGGACGGGGTAATCAGCCCCAGCATTTT.

The chain carries TRBV27 and TRBJ2-7; 9 bases line up with TRBD1. Germline V gives CDR1 MNHEY, CDR2 SMNVEV (reference sequence). The CDR3 is made up of 16 amino acids. The J segment lost 2 bases and the V segment lost 5 bases, leaving 10 bases of the junction unmatched. The CDR3 sequence is CASSPTGQGFPYEQYF. Written as DNA, the CDR3 is TGTGCCAGCAGTCCCACCGGACAGGGGTTCCCCTACGAGCAGTACTTC.

The genes are TRBV14 and TRBJ2-7; 7 bases agree with TRBD2. The CDR3 is 15 residues long. The V segment lost 5 bases and the J segment 3 bases; nucleotides outside the gene matches: 10. CDR1 SGHDN and CDR2 FVKESK come from the germline V gene. The CDR3 loop is CASSLRERGNYEQYF. CDR3 coding DNA: TGTGCCAGCAGCTTGCGGGAGCGGGGAAACTACGAGCAGTACTTC. The complete variable domain, with remaining parts taken from reference TRBV14 and TRBJ2-7, reads EAGVTQFPSHSVIEKGQTVTLRCDPISGHDNLYWYRRVMGKEIKFLLHFVKESKQDESGMPNNRFLAERTGGTYSTLKVQPAELEDSGVYFCASSLRERGNYEQYFGPGTRLTVT.

The CDR3: CASSLVGTGISYEQYF. CDR3 nucleotide sequence: TGTGCCAGCAGCTTAGTCGGGACAGGGATCTCCTACGAGCAGTACTTC. V gene TRBV7-9 combines with J gene TRBJ2-7; 9 nucleotides agree with TRBD1. This CDR3 contains 16 residues. V shed 1 base, J shed 0 bases, and the junction held 4 bases outside the gene matches. From germline, CDR1 is SEHNR and CDR2 FQNEAQ (reference sequence).

The J gene is TRBJ2-7, the V gene TRBV19; 7 bases align to TRBD1. From germline, CDR1 is LNHDA and CDR2 SQIVND (reference sequence). This CDR3 spans 11 amino acids. Trimming took 9 bases from V and 6 from J; bases not matched to a gene: 5. The CDR3: CASATGAEQYF. The CDR3 coding sequence is TGTGCCAGCGCAACAGGGGCCGAGCAGTACTTC.

The CDR3 DNA is TGTGCCAGCAGCCCCCGGGACAGGGCGGCAGATACGCAGTATTTT. It specifies CASSPRDRAADTQYF. The chain links TRBV14 to TRBJ2-3, with TRBD1 matching over 9 bases. The CDR3 has 15 amino acids. Trimming cost V 4 bases and J 4 bases; bases outside gene matches: 6. CDR1 and CDR2 (germline): SGHDN, FVKESK.

V is TRBV11-2 and J is TRBJ2-7; no definite D call. Germline CDR1 reads SGHAT; CDR2 reads FQNNGV. The CDR3 spans 13 residues. V lost 4 bases to trimming and J lost 3 bases, with 10 bases between them. The CDR3 reads CASSSGSGYEQYF. CDR3 sequence (DNA): TGTGCCAGCAGCTCTGGTTCGGGCTACGAGCAGTACTTC.

The rearrangement joins TRBV11-2 to TRBJ1-1; D not resolved. The germline V gene encodes CDR1 SGHAT and CDR2 FQNNGV. V shed 5 bases and J shed 10 bases, with 14 bases lying between them. CDR3 length: 12 residues. This chain's CDR3 is CASSQEGRVAFF. CDR3 DNA: TGTGCCAGCAGCCAGGAGGGTCGGGTAGCTTTCTTT.

This chain joins TRBV28 and TRBJ1-5; D remains ambiguous. Germline values: CDR1 MDHEN, CDR2 SYDVKM. The CDR3 runs to 13 residues. Trimming pared 7 bases from V and 1 base from J, leaving 8 bases between. The CDR3 here is CASTTWSNQPQHF. The CDR3 region has the DNA TGTGCCAGCACCACTTGGAGCAATCAGCCCCAGCATTTT.

The rearrangement links TRBV15 to TRBJ1-4; D might be TRBD1 (6 bases). CDR1 is LNHNV and CDR2 is YYDKDF in the germline V gene (reference sequence). Trimming stripped 1 base from V and 3 bases from J, with 9 bases between. CDR3 length equals 15 residues. CDR3 coding DNA: TGTGCCACCAGCAGAGTGGACAGAGCTAATGAAAAACTGTTTTTT. Protein: CATSRVDRANEKLFF. Complete variable domain (other parts from reference TRBV15 and TRBJ1-4): DAMVIQNPRYQVTQFGKPVTLSCSQTLNHNVMYWYQQKSSQAPKLLFHYYDKDFNNEADTPDNFQSRRPNTSFCFLDIRSPGLGDTAMYLCATSRVDRANEKLFFGSGTQLSVL.

This clone was found a few times. One end of the junction is discordant with germline, which a read error may explain. This chain connects TRBV4-1 to TRBJ1-5; D is unclear. CDR3 size: 15 residues. The germline V gene has CDR1 MGHRA and CDR2 YSYEKL. CDR3 DNA: TGTGCCAGCAGCCGAAATCCGGGAAGCAATCAGCCCCAGCATTTT. Translating it yields CASSRNPGSNQPQHF.

The chain carries TRBV7-9 and TRBJ2-1; TRBD2 might be the D (6 bases). The CDR3 runs to 15 residues. Trimming took 5 bases from V and 0 from J, leaving 11 bases between them. Looked up from germline, CDR1 is SEHNR and CDR2 is FQNEAQ (reference sequence). In nucleotides, the CDR3 is TGTGCCAGCAGCCCAGTCGGGAGCTCCTACAATGAGCAGTTCTTC. It encodes CASSPVGSSYNEQFF.

The CDR3 loop is CASSQGAYMNTEAFF. The CDR3 coding sequence is TGCGCCAGCAGCCAAGGGGCCTACATGAACACTGAAGCTTTCTTT. This sequence joins TRBV4-1 and TRBJ1-1; D is unclear. Germline CDR1 MGHRA, CDR2 YSYEKL. Between the trimmed V and J ends, which lost 1 base and 0 bases, there was a span of 9 bases. The length of the CDR3 is 15 residues.

The chain employs TRBV4-1 and TRBJ2-7, with TRBD2 identical over 7 bases. This CDR3 has 15 residues. Germline lookup yields CDR1 MGHRA and CDR2 YSYEKL. The V gene end was trimmed by 0 bases and the J gene end by 2 bases; junction bases not matched to a gene: 4. The chain's CDR3 is CASSQDGTSAYEQYF. CDR3 DNA: TGCGCCAGCAGCCAAGATGGAACTAGCGCCTACGAGCAGTACTTC.